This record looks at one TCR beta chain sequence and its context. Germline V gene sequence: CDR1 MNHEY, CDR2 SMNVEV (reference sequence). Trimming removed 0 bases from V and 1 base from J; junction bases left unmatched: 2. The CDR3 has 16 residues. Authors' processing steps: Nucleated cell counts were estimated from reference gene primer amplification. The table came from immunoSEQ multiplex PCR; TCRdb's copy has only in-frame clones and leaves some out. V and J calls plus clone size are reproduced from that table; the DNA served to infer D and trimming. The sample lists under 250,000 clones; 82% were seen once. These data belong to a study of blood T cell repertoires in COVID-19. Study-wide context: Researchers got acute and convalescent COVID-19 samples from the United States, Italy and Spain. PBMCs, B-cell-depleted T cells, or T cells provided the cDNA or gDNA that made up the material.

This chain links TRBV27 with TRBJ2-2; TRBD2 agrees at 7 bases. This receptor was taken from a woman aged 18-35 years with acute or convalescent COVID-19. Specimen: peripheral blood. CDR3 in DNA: TGTGCCAGCAGTTTATCGTCGGGGGGGAACACCGGGGAGCTGTTTTTT. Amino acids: CASSLSSGGNTGELFF.